The 21 T cell receptor beta chains below all came from one sample that was sequenced in a study of radiation and T cells in renal cell carcinoma. Time point denoted: baseline pretreatment blood. As to treatment: 15 Gy SBRT to primary tumor, nephrectomy 4 weeks later. The assay was immunoSEQ multiplex PCR, and TCRdb's table has in-frame clones only and misses some. The table includes about 150,000 clones, about 88% detected once. The material sequenced was blood, taken from a patient whose treatment included radiotherapy and nephrectomy. These receptors were taken from a woman in her fifties or sixties with renal cell carcinoma.

The chain employs TRBV2 and TRBJ1-1; D may be TRBD1 (6 bases). Germline CDR1 is SNHLY and CDR2 is FYNNEI. Trimming shortened V by 8 bases and J by 0 bases, and 19 bases separated the two germline ends. The CDR3 runs 16 residues. The CDR3 sequence is CASSGALTAMNTEAFF. DNA for the CDR3: TGTGCCAGCTCGGGGGCCCTAACAGCTATGAACACTGAAGCTTTCTTT. The whole variable domain, filled in from reference TRBV2 and TRBJ1-1, reads EPEVTQTPSHQVTQMGQEVILRCVPISNHLYFYWYRQILGQKVEFLVSFYNNEISEKSEIFDDQFSVERPDGSNFTLKIRSTKLEDSAMYFCASSGALTAMNTEAFFGQGTRLTVV.

The V gene is TRBV6-5, the J gene TRBJ2-7; D perhaps matches TRBD2 (5 bases). Germline CDR1 is MNHEY and CDR2 is SVGAGI. This CDR3 has 10 residues. Trimming shortened V by 8 bases and J by 7 bases, and 9 bases separated the two germline ends. This CDR3 is CASCSGEQYF. CDR3 DNA sequence: TGTGCCAGCTGCTCGGGAGAGCAGTACTTC.

The chain joins TRBV11-2 to TRBJ2-7, with D uncertain. The germline CDR1 and CDR2 sequences are SGHAT and FQNNGV. This CDR3 has 13 amino acids. Trimming cost V 6 bases and J 2 bases, with 11 bases left between them. The CDR3 coding sequence is TGTGCCAGCAGTCCGGGTTCGGCCTACGAGCAGTACTTC. It translates to CASSPGSAYEQYF.

V is TRBV19 and J is TRBJ1-6; the match to TRBD1 covers 7 bases. The CDR3 runs 15 residues. Germline lookup yields CDR1 LNHDA and CDR2 SQIVND (reference sequence). Trimming at V came to 8 bases and at J to 7 bases, leaving 11 bases not matched to a gene. In nucleotides, the CDR3 is TGTGCCAGTGAAACCAACAGGGGCAGCAATTCACCCCTCCACTTT. Amino acids: CASETNRGSNSPLHF.

The chain recombines TRBV6-4 with TRBJ2-1; D possibly matches TRBD1 or TRBD2 (5 bases each). Trimming shortened V by 5 bases and J by 7 bases, and 18 bases separated the two germline ends. The CDR3 spans 15 residues. The germline CDR1 and CDR2 sequences are MRHNA and SNTAGT. Here the CDR3 DNA reads TGTGCCAGCAGTCTACCGATTTGGGGGTGGAATGAGCAGTTCTTC. As protein: CASSLPIWGWNEQFF.

The chain uses TRBV20-1 and TRBJ2-7; the D is unclear. The length of the CDR3 is 11 residues. Per germline, CDR1 DFQATT and CDR2 SNEGSKA (reference sequence). V gave up 8 bases and J gave up 5 bases, with 13 bases separating them. CDR3 protein: CSPSTGNEQYF. The CDR3 DNA follows: TGCAGTCCATCGACTGGAAACGAGCAGTACTTC.

The V and J genes are TRBV6-6 and TRBJ1-4, with D unresolved. Trimming stripped 3 bases from V and 10 bases from J, with 15 bases between. Per germline, CDR1 MNHNY and CDR2 SVGAGI (reference sequence). There are 14 residues in the CDR3. CDR3 region: CASSYIPGAVKLFF. Here the CDR3 DNA reads TGTGCCAGCAGTTATATCCCCGGCGCAGTAAAACTGTTTTTT.

V gene TRBV5-5 combines with J gene TRBJ2-3, with D possibly being TRBD1 (5 bases). Trimming stripped 1 base from V and 1 base from J, with 13 bases between. The CDR3 runs 16 residues. CDR1 SGHKS and CDR2 YYEKEE come from the germline V gene (reference sequence). CDR3 DNA: TGTGCCAGCAGCTTGACGGCCACAGGAGGCACAGATACGCAGTATTTT. Amino acid sequence: CASSLTATGGTDTQYF.

The chain recombines TRBV5-1 with TRBJ1-1, with no clear D. CDR1 and CDR2 from the germline V gene are SGHRS and YFSETQ. The V gene lost 0 bases and the J gene lost 3 bases, with 9 bases spanning the gap. The CDR3 length is 14 residues. The CDR3 bases are TGCGCCAGCAGCTTGGAAAGGGTGGACACTGAAGCTTTCTTT. Encoded protein: CASSLERVDTEAFF.

This chain's CDR3 is CASSLGTVSGNTIYF. The CDR3 nucleotides read TGTGCCAGCTCCCTCGGGACAGTCTCTGGAAACACCATATATTTT. The V gene is TRBV18, the J gene TRBJ1-3; 7 bases fit TRBD1. The CDR3 is 15 residues long. After removal of 6 bases from V and 0 bases from J, the junction contained 5 bases not matched to a gene. CDR1 is KGHSH, CDR2 LQKENI, per germline. Full variable domain (rest looked up from reference TRBV18 and TRBJ1-3): NAGVMQNPRHLVRRRGQEARLRCSPMKGHSHVYWYRQLPEEGLKFMVYLQKENIIDESGMPKERFSAEFPKEGPSILRIQQVVRGDSAAYFCASSLGTVSGNTIYFGEGSWLTVV.

To note about this clone: An end of the junction does not agree with germline; a read error may underlie this. The V gene is TRBV7-2, the J gene TRBJ1-2, with D perhaps TRBD1 (5 bases). The CDR3 consists of 13 residues. Per germline, CDR1 SGHTA and CDR2 FQGNSA. The CDR3 DNA sequence: TGTGCCAGCAGCTTAGCTCCGTTAGACAGTGCTGTCTTC. This codes for CASSLAPLDSAVF. The full variable domain, rest sourced from reference TRBV7-2 and TRBJ1-2, is GAGVSQSPSNKVTEKGKDVELRCDPISGHTALYWYRQSLGQGLEFLIYFQGNSAPDKSGLPSDRFSAERTGGSVSTLTIQRTQQEDSAVYLCASSLAPLDSAVFGSGTRLTVV.

This clone has a handful of counts. CDR3 nucleotides: TGTGCCTGGAGTACGAATCTTGCCCGGGGGACTGAAGCTTTCTTT. Translated, it gives CAWSTNLARGTEAFF. The genes are TRBV30 and TRBJ1-1; D possibly corresponds to TRBD1 (5 bases). Germline V gene sequence: CDR1 GTSNPN, CDR2 SVGIG (reference sequence). This CDR3 spans 15 amino acids. Trimming left V 2 bases short and J 5 bases short, with 18 bases between.

This chain uses TRBV28 with TRBJ1-2, with D possibly TRBD1 on 6 matching bases. CDR3 length: 13 amino acids. Trimming cost V 4 bases and J 2 bases, with 8 bases left between them. Germline-derived CDR1 and CDR2 are MDHEN and SYDVKM. This CDR3 is CASSWTANYGYTF. The DNA for the CDR3 is TGTGCCAGCAGTTGGACAGCGAACTATGGCTACACCTTC.

The chain uses TRBV9 and TRBJ2-7, with TRBD1 identical over 9 bases. CDR1 is SGDLS, CDR2 YYNGEE, per germline. This CDR3 spans 15 amino acids. V shed 3 bases, J shed 9 bases, and the junction held 13 bases outside the gene matches. The DNA for the CDR3 is TGTGCCAGCAGCGAGGGGAAAGGGACAGGGACAGGGCAGTACTTC. Protein sequence: CASSEGKGTGTGQYF.

This clone has just one count. The chain carries TRBV19 and TRBJ2-7, with a possible D match to TRBD2 (5 bases). Germline CDR1 is LNHDA and CDR2 is SQIVND (reference sequence). The V and J ends lost 4 bases and 7 bases respectively, with 11 bases between them. The CDR3 has 12 residues. The CDR3 loop is CASSSPSGEQYF. In nucleotides, the CDR3 is TGTGCCAGTAGTAGCCCCTCGGGGGAGCAGTACTTC.

This clone appeared a single time. J is TRBJ2-3 and V is TRBV9; no clear D gene. The CDR3 sequence is 13 residues long. Trimming removed 3 bases at V and 2 bases at J, with 7 bases between. The germline V gene encodes CDR1 SGDLS and CDR2 YYNGEE. The CDR3 bases are TGTGCCAGCAGCGCCTTACACACAGATACGCAGTATTTT. It yields the protein CASSALHTDTQYF.

CDR3 amino acids: CASSYGGDGNTIYF. The CDR3 nucleotides are TGTGCCAGCAGTTACGGTGGTGATGGAAACACCATATATTTT. The V call is TRBV6-6, the J call TRBJ1-3; no reliable D call. The CDR3 spans 14 residues. The germline V gene has CDR1 MNHNY and CDR2 SVGAGI (reference sequence). Trimming stripped 2 bases from V and 3 bases from J, with 8 bases between.

This sequence joins TRBV6-1 and TRBJ1-6; D ambiguous. CDR3 length: 14 amino acids. Per germline, CDR1 MNHNS and CDR2 SASEGT. CDR3 residues: CAVTPNSYNSPLHF. The CDR3 bases are TGTGCGGTTACCCCCAACTCCTATAATTCACCCCTCCACTTT.

This clone appeared once. V and J are TRBV5-1 and TRBJ2-3; 7 bases fit TRBD1. Germline trimming cut 2 bases from V and 4 bases from J; bases unmatched to any gene: 10. Germline V gene data show CDR1 as SGHRS and CDR2 as YFSETQ. This CDR3 contains 16 residues. DNA of the CDR3: TGCGCCAGCAGCTTAGCCGGGACAGAATACTCAGATACGCAGTATTTT. It encodes CASSLAGTEYSDTQYF.

This sequence joins TRBV29-1 and TRBJ2-7, with D perhaps matching TRBD1 or TRBD2 (6 bases each). The CDR3 extends over 10 amino acids. Per the germline V gene, CDR1 is SQVTM and CDR2 is ANQGSEA. The chain's CDR3 is CGGGDYEQYF. The CDR3 region has the DNA TGCGGGGGCGGGGACTACGAGCAGTACTTC.

This chain uses TRBV18 with TRBJ1-2; no definite D call. This CDR3 comprises 13 residues. Deletions cut 1 base from V and 2 bases from J, with 5 bases between. The V gene's germline CDR1 is KGHSH and CDR2 LQKENI. The CDR3 loop is CASSPQRNYGYTF. In DNA form, the CDR3 reads TGTGCCAGCTCACCACAGAGAAACTATGGCTACACCTTC.